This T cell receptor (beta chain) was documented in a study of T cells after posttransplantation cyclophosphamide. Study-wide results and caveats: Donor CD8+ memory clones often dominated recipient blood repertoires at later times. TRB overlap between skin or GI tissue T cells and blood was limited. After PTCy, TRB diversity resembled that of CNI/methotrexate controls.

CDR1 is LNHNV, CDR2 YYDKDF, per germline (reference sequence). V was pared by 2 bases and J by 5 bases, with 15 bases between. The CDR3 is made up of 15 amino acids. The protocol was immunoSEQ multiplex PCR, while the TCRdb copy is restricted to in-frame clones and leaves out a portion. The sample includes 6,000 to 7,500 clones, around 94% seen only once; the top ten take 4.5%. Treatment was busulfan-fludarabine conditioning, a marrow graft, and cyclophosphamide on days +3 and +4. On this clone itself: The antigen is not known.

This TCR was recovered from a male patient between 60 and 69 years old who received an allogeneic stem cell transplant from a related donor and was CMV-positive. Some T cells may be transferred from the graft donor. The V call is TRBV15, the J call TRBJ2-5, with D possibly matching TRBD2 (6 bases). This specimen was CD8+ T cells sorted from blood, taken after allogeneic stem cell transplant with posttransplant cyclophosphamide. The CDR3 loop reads CATSRSTGDSETQYF. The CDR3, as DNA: TGTGCCACCAGCAGATCCACCGGGGACTCGGAGACCCAGTACTTC.